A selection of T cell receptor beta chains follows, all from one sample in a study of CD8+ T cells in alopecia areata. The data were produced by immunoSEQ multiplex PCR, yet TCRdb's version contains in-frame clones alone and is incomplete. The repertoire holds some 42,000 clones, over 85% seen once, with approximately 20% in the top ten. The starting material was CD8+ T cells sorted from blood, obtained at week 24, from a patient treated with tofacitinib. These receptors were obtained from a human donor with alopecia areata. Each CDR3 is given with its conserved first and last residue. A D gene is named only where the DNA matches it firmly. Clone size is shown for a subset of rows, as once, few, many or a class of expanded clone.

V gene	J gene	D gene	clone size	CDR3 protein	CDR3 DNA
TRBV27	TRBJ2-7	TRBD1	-	CASSFSRGQYEQYF	TGTGCCAGCAGTTTCAGCAGGGGGCAGTACGAGCAGTACTTC
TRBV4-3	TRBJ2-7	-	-	CASSQSKGRAYEQYF	TGCGCCAGCAGCCAATCCAAGGGCAGAGCCTACGAGCAGTACTTC
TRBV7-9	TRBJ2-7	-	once	CASSYDTYEQYF	TGTGCCAGCAGCTATGACACATACGAGCAGTACTTC
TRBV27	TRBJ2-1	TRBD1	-	CASSLGGQVPYNEQFF	TGTGCCAGCAGTTTAGGGGGACAGGTCCCCTACAATGAGCAGTTCTTC
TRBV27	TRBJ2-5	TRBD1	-	CASSLNRGAPQYF	TGTGCCAGCAGTTTAAACAGGGGGGCCCCCCAGTACTTC
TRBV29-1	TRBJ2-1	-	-	CSVPEVIGGSSNEQFF	TGCAGCGTCCCTGAGGTGATAGGGGGTTCATCCAATGAGCAGTTCTTC
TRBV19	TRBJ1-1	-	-	CASSIGLMNTEAFF	TGTGCCAGTAGTATTGGGTTAATGAACACTGAAGCTTTCTTT
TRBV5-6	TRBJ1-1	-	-	CASSLGVNTEAFF	TGTGCCAGCAGCTTAGGGGTTAACACTGAAGCTTTCTTT
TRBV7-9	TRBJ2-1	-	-	CASRQGSNEQFF	TGTGCCAGCAGGCAGGGGTCCAATGAGCAGTTCTTC
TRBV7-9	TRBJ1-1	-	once	CASRPDSSPPSEAFF	TGTGCCAGCAGACCCGACAGCTCGCCACCCTCTGAAGCTTTCTTT
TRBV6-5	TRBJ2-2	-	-	CASRAGELFF	TGTGCCAGCAGAGCCGGGGAGCTGTTTTTT
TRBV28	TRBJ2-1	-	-	CASSLEGGNYNEQFF	TGTGCCAGCAGTTTAGAGGGGGGAAACTACAATGAGCAGTTCTTC
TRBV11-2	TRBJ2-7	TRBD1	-	CASSLIPHDRDYEQYF	TGTGCCAGCAGCTTAATCCCTCATGACAGGGACTACGAGCAGTACTTC
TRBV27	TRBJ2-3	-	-	CASSLFSTDTQYF	TGTGCCAGCAGTTTATTCAGCACAGATACGCAGTATTTT
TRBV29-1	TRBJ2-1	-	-	CSVERPYYNEQFF	TGCAGCGTTGAAAGGCCTTACTACAATGAGCAGTTCTTC
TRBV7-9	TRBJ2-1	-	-	CASSWIQGWEGNEQFF	TGTGCCAGCAGCTGGATTCAGGGTTGGGAAGGCAATGAGCAGTTCTTC
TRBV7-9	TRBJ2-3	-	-	CASSPPGGAPDTQYF	TGTGCCAGCAGCCCCCCGGGCGGGGCCCCAGATACGCAGTATTTT
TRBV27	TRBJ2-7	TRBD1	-	CASSSAYRGLYEQYF	TGTGCCAGCAGTTCAGCTTACAGGGGGCTCTACGAGCAGTACTTC
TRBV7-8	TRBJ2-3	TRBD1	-	CASRAALQGSSTDTQYF	TGTGCCAGCAGAGCCGCTTTACAGGGGTCTAGCACAGATACGCAGTATTTT
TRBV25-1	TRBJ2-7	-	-	CASSGQLYEQYF	TGTGCCAGCAGTGGGCAACTCTACGAGCAGTACTTC
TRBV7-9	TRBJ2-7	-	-	CASSLEENYEQYF	TGTGCCAGCAGCCTAGAAGAAAACTACGAGCAGTACTTC
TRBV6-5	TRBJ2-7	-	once	CASSYSDGGEQYF	TGTGCCAGCAGTTATTCGGACGGCGGCGAGCAGTACTTC
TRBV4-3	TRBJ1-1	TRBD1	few	CASSQETGAPSTEAFF	TGCGCCAGCAGCCAAGAGACAGGGGCCCCCAGCACTGAAGCTTTCTTT
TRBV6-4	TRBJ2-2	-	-	CASSVDTGELFF	TGTGCCAGCAGTGTGGACACCGGGGAGCTGTTTTTT
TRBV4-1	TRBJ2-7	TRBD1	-	CASSQDWTGAEQYF	TGCGCCAGCAGCCAAGACTGGACAGGGGCCGAGCAGTACTTC
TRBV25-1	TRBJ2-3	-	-	CASSRFGDTQYF	TGTGCCAGCAGTCGCTTCGGGGATACGCAGTATTTT
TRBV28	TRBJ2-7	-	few	CASSSGQGLSYEQYF	TGTGCCAGCAGCTCGGGGCAGGGGCTCTCCTACGAGCAGTACTTC
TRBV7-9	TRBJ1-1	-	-	CASSQGGTYTEAFF	TGTGCCAGCAGCCAAGGAGGGACCTACACTGAAGCTTTCTTT